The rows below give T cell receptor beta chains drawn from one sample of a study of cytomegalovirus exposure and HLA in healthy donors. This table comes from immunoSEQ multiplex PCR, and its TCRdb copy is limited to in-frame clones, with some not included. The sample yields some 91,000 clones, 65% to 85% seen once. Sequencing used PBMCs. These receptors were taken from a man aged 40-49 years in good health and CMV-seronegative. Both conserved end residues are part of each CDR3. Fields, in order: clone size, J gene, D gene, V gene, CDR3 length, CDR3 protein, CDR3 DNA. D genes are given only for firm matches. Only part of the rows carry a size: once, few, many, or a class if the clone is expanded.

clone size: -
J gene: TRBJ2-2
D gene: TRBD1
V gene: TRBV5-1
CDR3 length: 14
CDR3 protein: CASDRTGDTGELFF
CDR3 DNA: TGCGCCAGCGACAGGACAGGGGACACCGGGGAGCTGTTTTTT

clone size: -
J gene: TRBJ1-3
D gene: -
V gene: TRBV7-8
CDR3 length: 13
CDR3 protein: CASSLEAGNTIYF
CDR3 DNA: TGTGCCAGCAGCTTAGAAGCGGGGAACACCATATATTTT

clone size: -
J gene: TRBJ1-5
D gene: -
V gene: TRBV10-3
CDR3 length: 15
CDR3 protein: CAISENRGSNQPQHF
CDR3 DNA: TGTGCCATCAGTGAGAATCGGGGGTCCAATCAGCCCCAGCATTTT

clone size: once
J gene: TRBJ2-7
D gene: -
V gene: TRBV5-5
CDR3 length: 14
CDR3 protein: CASSLWGSSYEQYF
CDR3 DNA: TGTGCCAGCAGCTTGTGGGGCAGCTCCTACGAGCAGTACTTC

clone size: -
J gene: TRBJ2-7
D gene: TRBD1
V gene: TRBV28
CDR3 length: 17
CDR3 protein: CASSLPGQSLNSYEQYF
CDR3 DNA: TGTGCCAGCAGTCTACCGGGACAGTCTCTTAATTCCTACGAGCAGTACTTC

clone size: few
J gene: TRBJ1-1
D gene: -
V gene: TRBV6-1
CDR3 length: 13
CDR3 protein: CASSATVNTEAFF
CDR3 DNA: TGTGCCAGCAGTGCTACAGTGAACACTGAAGCTTTCTTT

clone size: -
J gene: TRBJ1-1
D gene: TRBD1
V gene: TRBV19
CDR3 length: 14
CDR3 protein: CASSTGTGTTEAFF
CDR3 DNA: TGTGCCAGTAGTACCGGGACAGGGACCACTGAAGCTTTCTTT

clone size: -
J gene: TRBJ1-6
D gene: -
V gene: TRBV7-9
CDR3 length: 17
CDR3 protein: CASSPRLTGEDNSPLHF
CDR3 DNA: TGTGCCAGCAGTCCCCGATTAACCGGGGAGGATAATTCACCCCTCCACTTT

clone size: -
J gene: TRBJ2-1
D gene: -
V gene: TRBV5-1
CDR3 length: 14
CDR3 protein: CASSWPTSGDEQFF
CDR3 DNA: TGCGCCAGCAGCTGGCCGACTAGTGGCGATGAGCAGTTCTTC

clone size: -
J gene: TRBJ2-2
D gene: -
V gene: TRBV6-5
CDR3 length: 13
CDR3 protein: CASRSLSTGELFF
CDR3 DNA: TGTGCCAGCAGGTCCCTCTCCACCGGGGAGCTGTTTTTT

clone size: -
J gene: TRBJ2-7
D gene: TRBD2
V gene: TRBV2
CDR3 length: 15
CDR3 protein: CASSGTSGGAAEQYF
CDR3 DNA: TGTGCCAGCAGCGGGACTAGCGGGGGGGCTGCCGAGCAGTACTTC